The 10 T cell receptor beta chains in this list originate from one sample, sequenced in a study of T cell changes during pregnancy in multiple sclerosis. Generated by immunoSEQ multiplex PCR, the TCRdb table keeps only in-frame clones and is missing some. This sample yields roughly 80,000 clones, of which approximately 90% are seen a single time; less than 3% belongs to the top ten. Sequences were derived from peripheral blood, sampled before pregnancy. The receptors here all came from a female donor with multiple sclerosis, enrolled in a pregnancy study.

The chain is built from TRBV5-6 and TRBJ2-5; TRBD1 matches 8 bases. Per the germline V gene, CDR1 is SGHDT and CDR2 is YYEEEE. This CDR3 has 14 residues. With V trimmed by 5 bases and J by 4 bases, 7 bases remained unmatched. For the CDR3, the DNA is TGTGCCAGCAGGACAACGACAGGGGTAGAGACCCAGTACTTC. Protein sequence: CASRTTTGVETQYF.

The chain couples TRBV18 to TRBJ2-2; 9 bases align to TRBD2. With 3 bases clipped from V and 0 bases from J, the junction kept 8 bases outside the gene matches. The germline gives CDR1 KGHSH, CDR2 LQKENI. This CDR3 has 18 amino acids. The CDR3 region has the DNA TGTGCCAGCTCACCCGCCCCAGCGGGAGGTGCGAACACCGGGGAGCTGTTTTTT. Translating it yields CASSPAPAGGANTGELFF.

The rearrangement links TRBV7-2 to TRBJ2-2; tentatively, D is TRBD1 (5 bases). Per germline, CDR1 SGHTA and CDR2 FQGNSA. Trimming pared 5 bases from V and 3 bases from J, leaving 10 bases between. The CDR3 sequence is 14 residues long. CDR3 sequence reads: CASSRGRDTGELFF. The CDR3 region has the DNA TGTGCCAGCAGCAGGGGCCGCGACACCGGGGAGCTGTTTTTT.

The chain uses TRBV19 and TRBJ2-7; possible D gene TRBD1, 5 bases. Germline V gives CDR1 LNHDA, CDR2 SQIVND (reference sequence). V was shortened by 5 bases and J by 1 base, with 12 bases between the two germline ends. This CDR3 spans 14 amino acids. CDR3 protein: CASSEGQGSYEQYF. The DNA for the CDR3 is TGTGCCAGTAGTGAAGGCCAGGGATCCTACGAGCAGTACTTC.

The chain uses TRBV21-1 and TRBJ2-1; the table's TRBD2 call for D was not verified on the DNA. TRBV21-1 is a known pseudogene. The CDR3 is 16 residues long. CDR3 in amino acids: CASSKGTSGSYNEQFF. CDR3 in DNA: TGTGCCAGCAGCAAAGGGACTAGCGGCTCCTACAATGAGCAGTTCTTC.

The V gene is TRBV5-1, the J gene TRBJ1-1; the D gene is possibly TRBD1 (5 bases). Germline V gene sequence: CDR1 SGHRS, CDR2 YFSETQ. V shed 4 bases and J shed 4 bases, with 20 bases lying between them. The CDR3 length is 16 residues. The CDR3 coding sequence is TGCGCCAGCAGCCCAGGGTCCACCCTTGGGATCACTGAAGCTTTCTTT. Residues: CASSPGSTLGITEAFF. Full variable domain (missing parts from reference TRBV5-1 and TRBJ1-1): KAGVTQTPRYLIKTRGQQVTLSCSPISGHRSVSWYQQTPGQGLQFLFEYFSETQRNKGNFPGRFSGRQFSNSRSEMNVSTLELGDSALYLCASSPGSTLGITEAFFGQGTRLTVV.

The J gene is TRBJ1-2, the V gene TRBV28; D might be TRBD1 (5 bases). The CDR3 length is 13 residues. The germline V gene has CDR1 MDHEN and CDR2 SYDVKM. Trimming took 3 bases from V and 8 from J, leaving 13 bases between them. CDR3 region: CASSLGGLWGYTF. CDR3 DNA: TGTGCCAGCAGTTTGGGGGGACTATGGGGCTACACCTTC.

J is TRBJ2-2 and V is TRBV29-1, with 7 bases matching TRBD1. Germline V CDR1 and CDR2: SQVTM, ANQGSEA. There are 15 residues in the CDR3. J was trimmed by 3 bases and V by 0 bases; bases with no gene match: 4. The CDR3 nucleotides are TGCAGCGTTGAAGAGACAGGGCTCCACACCGGGGAGCTGTTTTTT. Its translation is CSVEETGLHTGELFF.

Of note for this clone: Other DNA sequences from this sample encode an identical CDR3 as well. This rearrangement joins TRBV5-1 to TRBJ2-7; maybe TRBD2 (5 bases). Germline V gene sequence: CDR1 SGHRS, CDR2 YFSETQ. V was shortened by 4 bases and J by 0 bases, with 5 bases between the two germline ends. This CDR3 has 12 residues. The CDR3 is CASSRDSYEQYF. The CDR3 DNA reads TGCGCCAGCAGCCGGGACTCCTACGAGCAGTACTTC.

The chain has TRBV30 and TRBJ2-5, with D perhaps TRBD2 (6 bases). V was trimmed by 1 base and J by 3 bases, leaving 12 bases between them. The V gene's germline CDR1 is GTSNPN and CDR2 SVGIG (reference sequence). The CDR3 runs to 14 residues. This CDR3 reads CAWSAGDSEETQYF. The CDR3, as DNA: TGTGCCTGGAGTGCGGGGGACTCCGAAGAGACCCAGTACTTC.